Below are 19 T cell receptor beta chains sequenced from a single sample in a study of CD8 T cells in Susac syndrome. RNA was extracted with the RNeasy kit, and a quantity of about 0.45 to 1 ug was reverse transcribed using random hexamers. TCRdb fed the immunoSEQ multiplex PCR reads into MiXCR, producing one record per CDR3 protein. The sample lists approximately 260,000 distinct CDR3 sequences, approximately 95% occurring once. Sequenced material: CD4+ T cells from PBMCs. These receptor sequences come from a human donor with Susac syndrome.

The CDR3 reads CASSLRLPRGHEKLFF. For the CDR3, the DNA is TGTGCCAGCAGTTTACGCCTCCCAAGGGGCCATGAAAAACTGTTTTTT. The chain links TRBV12-3 or TRBV12-4 to TRBJ1-4, with D maybe TRBD1 (5 bases). This CDR3 comprises 16 residues. Trimming took off 2 bases at V and 6 bases at J, with 16 bases between the two ends.

This clonotype was observed once. The CDR3 loop is CASSAELAGVGSEQFF. CDR3 DNA sequence: TGTGCCAGCAGCGCAGAACTAGCGGGAGTAGGGAGTGAGCAGTTCTTC. The gene calls are TRBV9 and TRBJ2-1; the match to TRBD2 covers 11 bases. CDR3 size: 16 residues. V lost 3 bases, J lost 9 bases, and 11 bases stayed unmatched. Germline CDR1 reads SGDLS; CDR2 reads YYNGEE.

For the CDR3, the DNA is TGTGCCAGCAGCCAAGAAGGGTGGTCGCAGTCCTACGAGCAGTACTTC. It yields the protein CASSQEGWSQSYEQYF. J is TRBJ2-7 and V is TRBV14; D call uncertain. The CDR3 extends over 16 amino acids. The germline V gene encodes CDR1 SGHDN and CDR2 FVKESK. Trimming took off 0 bases at V and 1 base at J, with 13 bases between the two ends.

The rearrangement links TRBV1 to TRBJ2-3; no check of the table's D call, TRBD2, against the DNA was made. TRBV1 represents a pseudogene. The CDR3 totals 17 residues. The CDR3 protein is CTSSQPGLAGSTDTQYF. The CDR3 DNA reads TGCACCAGCAGCCAACCGGGACTAGCGGGTAGCACAGATACGCAGTATTTT.

This clonotype occurred once. This chain uses TRBV30 with TRBJ1-5; D not resolved. Germline loops: CDR1 GTSNPN, CDR2 SVGIG (reference sequence). The CDR3 is 13 amino acids. Trimming cost V 2 bases and J 1 base, with 6 bases left between them. Written as DNA, the CDR3 is TGTGCCTGGAGTAAAGGGAGCAATCAGCCCCAGCATTTT. This codes for CAWSKGSNQPQHF. Looking up the rest from reference TRBV30 and TRBJ1-5 gives the full variable domain: SQTIHQWPATLVQPVGSPLSLECTVEGTSNPNLYWYRQAAGRGLQLLFYSVGIGQISSEVPQNLSASRPQDRQFILSSKKLLLSDSGFYLCAWSKGSNQPQHFGDGTRLSIL.

This chain joins TRBV28 and TRBJ1-2; D may be TRBD1 (5 bases). The CDR3 sequence is 12 residues long. V dropped 6 bases and J dropped 4 bases, with 9 bases sitting between them. CDR1 is MDHEN, CDR2 SYDVKM, per germline. As DNA, the CDR3 is TGTGCCAGCAGAGGACAAAGCTATGGCTACACCTTC. Amino acids: CASRGQSYGYTF.

V usage is TRBV6-5 and J usage is TRBJ2-7; D unresolved. Germline values: CDR1 MNHEY, CDR2 SVGAGI. The V end lost 7 bases, the J end lost 2 bases, and 12 bases lay between the germline ends. There are 13 residues in the CDR3. The CDR3 nucleotides read TGTGCCAGCATGGCGGCGGCAGCCTACGAGCAGTACTTC. It encodes CASMAAAAYEQYF.

The genes are TRBV7-3 and TRBJ2-3; D gene unclear. V shed 6 bases and J shed 7 bases, with 11 bases lying between them. CDR1 and CDR2 from the germline V gene are SGHTA and FQGTGA. The CDR3 extends over 12 amino acids. The CDR3 nucleotides are TGTGCCAGCAGTGATCCAGGAAATACGCAGTATTTT. It translates to CASSDPGNTQYF. The entire variable domain, with the rest obtained from reference TRBV7-3 and TRBJ2-3, is as follows: GAGVSQTPSNKVTEKGKYVELRCDPISGHTALYWYRQSLGQGPEFLIYFQGTGAADDSGLPNDRFFAVRPEGSVSTLKIQRTERGDSAVYLCASSDPGNTQYFGPGTRLTVL.

This chain links TRBV18 with TRBJ2-7; weak D call: TRBD2 (5 bases). V was pared by 0 bases and J by 4 bases, with 10 bases between. The germline gives CDR1 KGHSH, CDR2 LQKENI. This CDR3 spans 14 amino acids. CDR3 loop: CASSPPSGIYEQYF. The CDR3 region has the DNA TGTGCCAGCTCACCACCGTCGGGGATTTACGAGCAGTACTTC.

This chain links TRBV2 with TRBJ1-2; D unresolved. In germline, CDR1 is SNHLY, CDR2 FYNNEI. Trimming shortened V by 8 bases and J by 2 bases, and 15 bases separated the two germline ends. The CDR3 has 14 amino acids. This chain's CDR3 is CASDLLLSNYGYTF. The CDR3 nucleotides are TGTGCCAGCGATCTTCTTCTGTCAAACTATGGCTACACCTTC.

A note on this clonotype: Relative to the germline gene, one junction end is altered; a read error may explain this. The chain uses TRBV7-2 and TRBJ2-5; D not certain. Germline-derived CDR1 and CDR2 are SGHTA and FQGNSA. This CDR3 is 14 amino acids long. In DNA, the CDR3 is TGCGCCAGCAGCTTAGTTGAAGCCCGGGAGACCCAGTACTTC. Translation gives CASSLVEARETQYF.

The chain employs TRBV28 and TRBJ1-1; 10 nucleotides line up with TRBD1. This CDR3 has 15 residues. Per the germline V gene, CDR1 is MDHEN and CDR2 is SYDVKM. V was pared by 5 bases and J by 5 bases, with 8 bases of the junction left unmatched. CDR3 coding DNA: TGTGCCAGCAGTCCGCCGACAGGGGGCAAGACTGAAGCTTTCTTT. This encodes CASSPPTGGKTEAFF. Full variable domain (outside the CDR3, taken from reference TRBV28 and TRBJ1-1): DVKVTQSSRYLVKRTGEKVFLECVQDMDHENMFWYRQDPGLGLRLIYFSYDVKMKEKGDIPEGYSVSREKKERFSLILESASTNQTSMYLCASSPPTGGKTEAFFGQGTRLTVV.

The chain is built from TRBV12-5 and TRBJ2-7; weak D call: TRBD1 (5 bases). Germline values: CDR1 LGHNT, CDR2 FRNRAP. V lost 4 bases and J lost 6, with 16 bases in between. This CDR3 spans 14 amino acids. CDR3 in amino acids: CASGSLVGVSEQYF. The DNA for the CDR3 is TGTGCTAGTGGTTCTCTTGTAGGGGTCAGCGAGCAGTACTTC.

The chain uses TRBV24-1 and TRBJ2-7; TRBD1 might be the D (6 bases). Deletions cut 9 bases from V and 5 bases from J, with 16 bases between. Germline loops: CDR1 KGHDR, CDR2 SFDVKD. The CDR3 is 13 residues long. CDR3 amino acids: CATQGLGEDEQYF. Written as DNA, the CDR3 is TGTGCCACCCAGGGGCTGGGAGAGGACGAGCAGTACTTC.

The genes are TRBV19 and TRBJ1-1; no reliable D call. With 2 bases removed from V and 1 base from J, the gap between germline ends came to 8 bases. Germline-derived CDR1 and CDR2 are LNHDA and SQIVND (reference sequence). The CDR3 totals 14 residues. This CDR3 is CASSIPPENTEAFF. The CDR3 DNA follows: TGTGCCAGTAGTATACCACCAGAGAACACTGAAGCTTTCTTT. Based on the CDR3 plus reference TRBV19 and TRBJ1-1, the full variable domain is DGGITQSPKYLFRKEGQNVTLSCEQNLNHDAMYWYRQDPGQGLRLIYYSQIVNDFQKGDIAEGYSVSREKKESFPLTVTSAQKNPTAFYLCASSIPPENTEAFFGQGTRLTVV.

This clonotype was seen a single time. The chain couples TRBV7-3 to TRBJ1-5; D ambiguous. Germline assignment: CDR1 SGHTA and CDR2 FQGTGA. The CDR3 spans 13 residues. Trimming pared 1 base from V and 6 bases from J, leaving 7 bases between. CDR3 DNA: TGTGCCAGCAGCTTAAATCCGTCTCAGCCCCAGCATTTT. Translation: CASSLNPSQPQHF. Supplemented by reference TRBV7-3 and TRBJ1-5, the full variable domain reads GAGVSQTPSNKVTEKGKYVELRCDPISGHTALYWYRQSLGQGPEFLIYFQGTGAADDSGLPNDRFFAVRPEGSVSTLKIQRTERGDSAVYLCASSLNPSQPQHFGDGTRLSIL.

This chain joins TRBV30 and TRBJ1-1; 8 bases align to TRBD1. Germline CDR1 GTSNPN, CDR2 SVGIG (reference sequence). This CDR3 contains 14 residues. V lost 5 bases and J lost 1; bases outside the gene matches: 6. CDR3 loop: CAWSQGAANTEAFF. Here the CDR3 DNA reads TGTGCCTGGTCCCAGGGGGCGGCGAACACTGAAGCTTTCTTT.

The V and J genes are TRBV6-2 or TRBV6-3 and TRBJ2-3, with 9 bases lining up with TRBD2. The CDR3 contains 17 residues. Germline values: CDR1 MNHEY, CDR2 SVGEGT. Trimming took 5 bases from V and 1 from J; bases not matched to a gene: 10. The CDR3 loop is CASSLPRAGGGTDTQYF. CDR3 DNA sequence: TGTGCCAGCAGTCTTCCCCGAGCGGGAGGAGGCACAGATACGCAGTATTTT.

The chain joins TRBV7-3 to TRBJ1-1, with a possible D match to TRBD1 (6 bases). V lost 6 bases, J lost 4 bases, and 12 bases lay in between. Germline assignment: CDR1 SGHTA and CDR2 FQGTGA. CDR3 length: 13 amino acids. The CDR3 loop reads CASSYLQGTEAFF. The CDR3 nucleotides are TGTGCCAGCAGTTACCTACAGGGCACTGAAGCTTTCTTT. The full variable domain, with the rest looked up from reference TRBV7-3 and TRBJ1-1, is GAGVSQTPSNKVTEKGKYVELRCDPISGHTALYWYRQSLGQGPEFLIYFQGTGAADDSGLPNDRFFAVRPEGSVSTLKIQRTERGDSAVYLCASSYLQGTEAFFGQGTRLTVV.